What follows are 6 T cell receptor beta chains derived from one specimen sequenced in a study of identical twins. TCRdb ran MiXCR on the 5' RACE reads and lists one entry per CDR3 protein. In the table there are about 1.7 million distinct CDR3 sequences, less than 35% of which are singletons. The sequenced sample was cord blood. These receptors originate from a newborn girl in good health.

This clonotype was seen more than once but under ten times. The V and J genes are TRBV7-9 and TRBJ2-7; 9 bases line up with TRBD1. Unmatched junction bases numbered 3, after V lost 4 bases and J lost 2 bases. From germline, CDR1 is SEHNR and CDR2 FQNEAQ (reference sequence). CDR3 length: 14 amino acids. In nucleotides, the CDR3 is TGTGCCAGCAGCTGGGGACAGGGACCCTACGAGCAGTACTTC. This codes for CASSWGQGPYEQYF.

In its sample, this clonotype was seen many times. V is TRBV7-9 and J is TRBJ1-4; 9 positions agree with TRBD1. With 3 bases clipped from V and 8 bases from J, the junction kept 7 bases outside the gene matches. The CDR3 extends over 15 amino acids. Germline V CDR1 and CDR2: SEHNR, FQNEAQ (reference sequence). The DNA of the CDR3 is TGTGCCAGCAGCTTCGGGGACAGGGAAGGGGAAAAACTGTTTTTT. Encoded protein: CASSFGDREGEKLFF.

This sequence joins TRBV7-9 and TRBJ2-1, with TRBD2 matching 12 bases. Trimming cost V 4 bases and J 8 bases; bases outside gene matches: 15. CDR1 is SEHNR and CDR2 is FQNEAQ in the germline V gene (reference sequence). The CDR3 totals 18 residues. CDR3 sequence reads: CASSSTTLLAGGNHEQFF. The CDR3 nucleotides read TGTGCCAGCAGCTCTACAACCCTTCTAGCGGGGGGGAATCATGAGCAGTTCTTC.

This clonotype was picked up a small number of times. The chain has TRBV29-1 and TRBJ1-2; D perhaps matches TRBD1 (6 bases). V was shortened by 0 bases and J by 2 bases, with 10 bases between the two germline ends. Germline V gene sequence: CDR1 SQVTM, CDR2 ANQGSEA. This CDR3 spans 14 amino acids. The CDR3 DNA follows: TGCAGCGTTGAAGACCCAGACAGGAACTATGGCTACACCTTC. Its translation is CSVEDPDRNYGYTF.

The table lists this clonotype with many counts. The CDR3 nucleotides are TGTGCCAGCTCACCACAGGGCTCCTACAATGAGCAGTTCTTC. It codes for CASSPQGSYNEQFF. This chain links TRBV18 with TRBJ2-1; no reliable D call. V was cut by 1 base and J by 0 bases, with 4 bases left in between. The CDR3 covers 14 residues. In germline, CDR1 is KGHSH, CDR2 LQKENI. The full variable domain, in which reference TRBV18 and TRBJ2-1 provide the parts outside the CDR3, is NAGVMQNPRHLVRRRGQEARLRCSPMKGHSHVYWYRQLPEEGLKFMVYLQKENIIDESGMPKERFSAEFPKEGPSILRIQQVVRGDSAAYFCASSPQGSYNEQFFGPGTRLTVL.

About this clonotype: A much larger clone differs from this one at a single base, so this may be a read error. The J gene is TRBJ1-1, the V gene TRBV12-3 or TRBV12-4; D possibly corresponds to TRBD1 (6 bases). CDR3 length: 13 residues. V was clipped by 4 bases and J by 4 bases, with 10 bases between them. Here the CDR3 reads CASSYRVTTEAFF. The CDR3 DNA follows: TGTGCCAGCAGTTACAGGGTGACCACTGAAGCTTTCTTT.